The present T cell receptor beta chain was sequenced within a study of T cells and Merkel cell carcinoma outcomes. The CDR3 consists of 14 residues. Germline CDR1 SGDLS, CDR2 YYNGEE. V shed 3 bases and J 4 bases; nucleotides not matched to a gene: 3. Repertoires were generated with immunoSEQ multiplex PCR, while TCRdb's copy carries only in-frame clones and drops some. The data hold just over 15,000 clones, with about nine tenths observed a single time. Worth noting for this clone: The target antigen is unknown.

General study points: Reportedly, T-cell repertoire with density predicts Merkel cell carcinoma outcomes.

The chain joins TRBV9 to TRBJ1-4, with 7 bases that match TRBD1. This receptor was taken from a human donor with Merkel cell carcinoma. What was sequenced was tumor tissue from Merkel cell carcinoma. This CDR3 is CASSGTGLNEKLFF. The CDR3 DNA reads as TGTGCCAGCAGCGGGACAGGCCTTAATGAAAAACTGTTTTTT.